The 31 T cell receptor beta chains below come from one sample, sequenced in a study of Ad26.COV2.S vaccination and SARS-CoV-2 variants. Using immunoSEQ multiplex PCR, the repertoire was profiled, and TCRdb retains in-frame clones only, with some absent. The table lists approximately 420,000 clones, roughly nine tenths of them singletons, with about 3.6% in the top ten. The treatment is: roughly 20 received Ad26.COV2.S at low or high dose, single or two shots; 5 received placebo; per-sample allocation not given. Vaccine and placebo recipients were sampled on day 63 after the first injection. The sequencing used peripheral blood, collected in a trial of Ad26.COV2.S vaccine versus placebo. The source is a person between 18 and 65 years old who received the Ad26.COV2.S COVID-19 vaccine or a placebo.

The rearrangement uses TRBV5-1 and TRBJ2-1; 8 nucleotides agree with TRBD2. The V and J ends lost 4 bases and 10 bases, in that order; junction bases with no gene match: 7. CDR3 length: 13 residues. The germline CDR1 and CDR2 sequences are SGHRS and YFSETQ. CDR3: CASSQGLVGEQFF. DNA of the CDR3: TGCGCCAGCAGCCAGGGACTAGTCGGGGAGCAGTTCTTC.

This chain uses TRBV5-1 with TRBJ1-5, with D uncertain. The V end lost 0 bases, the J end lost 5 bases, and 6 bases lay between the germline ends. The germline V gene encodes CDR1 SGHRS and CDR2 YFSETQ. The CDR3 is 13 residues long. The CDR3 reads CASSLAGDQPQHF. Here the CDR3 DNA reads TGCGCCAGCAGCTTGGCAGGCGATCAGCCCCAGCATTTT.

The chain links TRBV5-1 to TRBJ1-1; D might be TRBD1 (6 bases). Germline V gene lookup returns CDR1 SGHRS and CDR2 YFSETQ. The CDR3 has 13 residues. With 3 bases removed from V and 3 bases from J, the gap between germline ends came to 9 bases. CDR3: CASSWGADTEAFF. The CDR3, as DNA: TGCGCCAGCAGCTGGGGGGCGGACACTGAAGCTTTCTTT.

This clone was observed once. Other DNA sequences in the sample encode the same CDR3. The V and J genes are TRBV12-3 or TRBV12-4 and TRBJ2-5; a possible D gene is TRBD1 (5 bases). The CDR3 sequence is 13 residues long. Trimming stripped 6 bases from V and 2 bases from J, with 10 bases between. The CDR3 sequence: CASSPGQQETQYF. The CDR3 nucleotides read TGTGCCAGCAGCCCAGGACAACAAGAGACCCAGTACTTC.

This chain joins TRBV12-5 and TRBJ2-2; possibly TRBD1 or TRBD2 for D (5 bases each). Per germline, CDR1 LGHNT and CDR2 FRNRAP. CDR3 size: 15 residues. V was shortened by 8 bases and J by 7 bases, with 20 bases between the two germline ends. The CDR3, as DNA: TGTGCTAGTCAACCGGACTCTCGACAGAGCGGGGAGCTGTTTTTT. This encodes CASQPDSRQSGELFF. The complete variable domain, with remaining parts taken from reference TRBV12-5 and TRBJ2-2, reads DARVTQTPRHKVTEMGQEVTMRCQPILGHNTVFWYRQTMMQGLELLAYFRNRAPLDDSGMPKDRFSAEMPDATLATLKIQPSEPRDSAVYFCASQPDSRQSGELFFGEGSRLTVL.

CDR3 DNA sequence: TGCGCCAGCAGTGAGTCCTTCGAGAATCAGCCCCAGCATTTT. Its protein product is CASSESFENQPQHF. The chain combines TRBV10-2 with TRBJ1-5, with D hard to call. The CDR3 has 14 amino acids. Germline CDR1 reads WSHSY; CDR2 reads SAAADI. V lost 0 bases, J lost 4 bases, and 7 bases lay in between.

The V call is TRBV29-1, the J call TRBJ2-3; D may be TRBD1 or TRBD2 (5 bases each). The germline CDR1 and CDR2 sequences are SQVTM and ANQGSEA. Trimming removed 2 bases from V and 8 bases from J, with 11 bases in between. This CDR3 is 12 amino acids long. CDR3 bases: TGCAGCGTTGAATCGGGGCCAGGTACGCAGTATTTT. It specifies CSVESGPGTQYF.

The chain links TRBV6-4 to TRBJ1-6, with a weak D call TRBD1 (5 bases). Trimming took 4 bases from V and 4 from J, leaving 8 bases between them. The CDR3 length is 14 residues. Germline assignment: CDR1 MRHNA and CDR2 SNTAGT. In DNA form, the CDR3 reads TGTGCCAGCAGTGCCGGGACTTATAATTCACCCCTCCACTTT. Protein sequence: CASSAGTYNSPLHF.

This clone showed up just once. V gene TRBV15 combines with J gene TRBJ1-1, with 8 bases lining up with TRBD1. Per the germline V gene, CDR1 is LNHNV and CDR2 is YYDKDF (reference sequence). This CDR3 has 15 amino acids. Trimming took 3 bases from V and 4 from J; bases not matched to a gene: 7. CDR3 loop: CATSRGGQGSTEAFF. The CDR3 coding sequence is TGTGCCACCAGCAGGGGAGGACAGGGAAGCACTGAAGCTTTCTTT.

V and J are TRBV4-1 and TRBJ2-3, with D tentatively TRBD2 (6 bases). Trimming left V 4 bases short and J 0 bases short, with 11 bases between. Germline V lookup: CDR1 MGHRA, CDR2 YSYEKL. The CDR3 is made up of 15 amino acids. The CDR3 loop is CASSPIAVSTDTQYF. The DNA of the CDR3 is TGCGCCAGCAGCCCTATAGCGGTCAGCACAGATACGCAGTATTTT.

The chain is built from TRBV5-1 and TRBJ2-3; 7 nucleotides match TRBD1. Trimming at V came to 0 bases and at J to 5 bases, leaving 6 bases not matched to a gene. The CDR3 is made up of 15 amino acids. Germline lookup yields CDR1 SGHRS and CDR2 YFSETQ. CDR3 amino acids: CASSLAGTDVDTQYF. The CDR3 DNA is TGCGCCAGCAGCTTGGCCGGGACAGACGTAGATACGCAGTATTTT. Full variable domain (missing parts from reference TRBV5-1 and TRBJ2-3): KAGVTQTPRYLIKTRGQQVTLSCSPISGHRSVSWYQQTPGQGLQFLFEYFSETQRNKGNFPGRFSGRQFSNSRSEMNVSTLELGDSALYLCASSLAGTDVDTQYFGPGTRLTVL.

The chain recombines TRBV6-5 with TRBJ2-1, with 9 bases aligning to TRBD2. J gave up 2 bases and V 1 base, and 3 bases lay outside the gene matches. Germline CDR1 is MNHEY and CDR2 is SVGAGI. The CDR3 consists of 16 residues. The CDR3 sequence: CASSYWGGGAYNEQFF. In nucleotides, the CDR3 is TGTGCCAGCAGTTACTGGGGCGGGGGGGCCTACAATGAGCAGTTCTTC.

The chain recombines TRBV12-3 or TRBV12-4 with TRBJ2-3; possibly TRBD2 for D (6 bases). With 8 bases removed from V and 2 bases from J, the gap between germline ends came to 11 bases. The CDR3 consists of 13 residues. CDR3 sequence: CASCGTTTDTQYF. The CDR3 coding sequence is TGTGCCAGCTGCGGGACCACCACAGATACGCAGTATTTT.

This clone was seen once. The chain employs TRBV11-2 and TRBJ1-2; D is unresolved. The CDR3 length is 15 residues. V was clipped by 1 base and J by 4 bases, with 13 bases between them. Looked up from germline, CDR1 is SGHAT and CDR2 is FQNNGV. For the CDR3, the DNA is TGTGCCAGCAGCTTAGGGCACAGTCTCTCCTATGGCTACACCTTC. It specifies CASSLGHSLSYGYTF.

This clone is a singleton in its sample. The chain employs TRBV7-8 and TRBJ2-1, with 8 bases aligning to TRBD1. V dropped 2 bases and J dropped 4; count of bases not matched to a gene: 7. Germline lookup yields CDR1 SGHVS and CDR2 FQNEAQ. This CDR3 is built from 16 residues. CDR3 nucleotide sequence: TGTGCCAGCAGCTTATATCGACAGGGGATTTACAATGAGCAGTTCTTC. This codes for CASSLYRQGIYNEQFF.

The chain employs TRBV19 and TRBJ1-1; D is undetermined. The CDR3 loop spans 14 amino acids. V was shortened by 5 bases and J by 0 bases, with 10 bases between the two germline ends. CDR1 LNHDA and CDR2 SQIVND come from the germline V gene (reference sequence). CDR3 in amino acids: CASSSEALNTEAFF. For the CDR3, the DNA is TGTGCCAGTAGTTCTGAGGCTTTGAACACTGAAGCTTTCTTT.

The V and J genes are TRBV11-2 and TRBJ2-5, with TRBD2 identical over 10 bases. With V trimmed by 5 bases and J by 3 bases, 6 bases remained unmatched. From germline, CDR1 is SGHAT and CDR2 FQNNGV. The CDR3 covers 15 residues. The DNA for the CDR3 is TGTGCCAGCAGCCCAGGACTAGCGGAGAAAGAGACCCAGTACTTC. Its translation is CASSPGLAEKETQYF.

The CDR3 here is CASSSTLVTQYF. In DNA, the CDR3 is TGCGCCAGCAGTTCGACCTTGGTTACGCAGTATTTT. The chain employs TRBV4-1 and TRBJ2-3; the D is unclear. This CDR3 contains 12 residues. Germline CDR1 is MGHRA and CDR2 is YSYEKL. V was trimmed by 6 bases and J by 8 bases, leaving 12 bases between them.

This clone was detected once. The chain is built from TRBV6-6 and TRBJ1-5, with a tentative D call TRBD1 (6 bases). Germline V gene data show CDR1 as MNHNY and CDR2 as SVGAGI (reference sequence). The CDR3 runs to 14 residues. V lost 7 bases, J lost 0 bases, and 10 bases lay in between. The CDR3 spells CASTQGYSNQPQHF. The DNA of the CDR3 is TGTGCCAGCACACAGGGATATAGCAATCAGCCCCAGCATTTT.

The chain is built from TRBV7-8 and TRBJ2-7, with D possibly TRBD1 on 5 matching bases. Germline CDR1 and CDR2: SGHVS and FQNEAQ. Trimming removed 2 bases at V and 1 base at J, with 9 bases between. The CDR3 consists of 14 residues. CDR3 region: CASSLQGSSYEQYF. The CDR3 DNA is TGTGCCAGCAGCTTACAGGGTTCGTCCTACGAGCAGTACTTC. Filled out from reference TRBV7-8 and TRBJ2-7, the complete variable domain reads GAGVSQSPRYKVAKRGQDVALRCDPISGHVSLFWYQQALGQGPEFLTYFQNEAQLDKSGLPSDRFFAERPEGSVSTLKIQRTQQEDSAVYLCASSLQGSSYEQYFGPGTRLTVT.

CDR3 nucleotides: TGTGCCAGCACATCGACAGGGGTGGGTGGAAACACCATATATTTT. This gives the protein CASTSTGVGGNTIYF. The chain carries TRBV5-5 and TRBJ1-3; 8 bases fit TRBD1. The V gene end was trimmed by 6 bases and the J gene end by 3 bases; junction bases not matched to a gene: 8. CDR3 length equals 15 residues. The V gene's germline CDR1 is SGHKS and CDR2 YYEKEE (reference sequence). Filled out from reference TRBV5-5 and TRBJ1-3, the complete variable domain reads DAGVTQSPTHLIKTRGQQVTLRCSPISGHKSVSWYQQVLGQGPQFIFQYYEKEERGRGNFPDRFSARQFPNYSSELNVNALLLGDSALYLCASTSTGVGGNTIYFGEGSWLTVV.

The gene calls are TRBV7-2 and TRBJ1-2; D is unresolved. From germline, CDR1 is SGHTA and CDR2 FQGNSA. This CDR3 comprises 12 residues. The V gene lost 2 bases and the J gene lost 7 bases, with 8 bases spanning the gap. CDR3 in amino acids: CASSLLEAGYTF. CDR3 in DNA: TGTGCCAGCAGCTTATTGGAGGCTGGCTACACCTTC.

The V and J genes are TRBV20-1 and TRBJ2-3; no clear D. The CDR3 covers 11 residues. The V end lost 3 bases, the J end lost 3 bases, and 4 bases lay between the germline ends. CDR1 is DFQATT and CDR2 is SNEGSKA in the germline V gene (reference sequence). The CDR3 here is CSARKTDTQYF. For the CDR3, the DNA is TGCAGTGCTAGGAAGACAGATACGCAGTATTTT.

The DNA of the CDR3 is TGTGCCAGCAGCTTGGGCCGAGAGACCCAGTACTTC. Residues: CASSLGRETQYF. The chain uses TRBV7-8 and TRBJ2-5; D is uncertain. From germline, CDR1 is SGHVS and CDR2 FQNEAQ. The CDR3 consists of 12 residues. V was shortened by 3 bases and J by 4 bases, with 6 bases between the two germline ends. The whole variable domain, filled in from reference TRBV7-8 and TRBJ2-5, reads GAGVSQSPRYKVAKRGQDVALRCDPISGHVSLFWYQQALGQGPEFLTYFQNEAQLDKSGLPSDRFFAERPEGSVSTLKIQRTQQEDSAVYLCASSLGRETQYFGPGTRLLVL.

The chain carries TRBV3-1 (or the pseudogene TRBV3-2) and TRBJ2-5; D could derive from TRBD1 or TRBD2 (5 bases each). Trimming shortened V by 1 base and J by 7 bases, and 10 bases separated the two germline ends. The CDR3 runs 13 residues. Germline CDR1 and CDR2: LGHDT and YNNKEL (reference sequence). CDR3 protein: CASSQAGRGTQYF. DNA for the CDR3: TGTGCCAGCAGCCAAGCGGGACGGGGGACCCAGTACTTC.

This chain uses TRBV3-1 (or the pseudogene TRBV3-2) with TRBJ2-1; either TRBD1 or TRBD2 may fit D (5 bases each). V dropped 4 bases and J dropped 8 bases, with 12 bases sitting between them. The CDR3 runs to 13 residues. Germline loops: CDR1 LGHDT, CDR2 YNNKEL (reference sequence). CDR3 bases: TGTGCCAGCAGCCCCCCCATGGGGGATGAGCAGTTCTTC. Amino acids: CASSPPMGDEQFF.

The chain couples TRBV13 to TRBJ2-7; 9 positions agree with TRBD2. In germline, CDR1 is PRHDT, CDR2 FYEKMQ (reference sequence). With 4 bases clipped from V and 4 bases from J, the junction kept 8 bases outside the gene matches. The CDR3 contains 15 residues. Here the CDR3 DNA reads TGTGCCAGCAGCTCTCCCCGCGGGGGGGTGTACGAGCAGTACTTC. It encodes CASSSPRGGVYEQYF.

The V call is TRBV6-2 or TRBV6-3, the J call TRBJ1-6, with D uncertain. This CDR3 comprises 13 residues. With 5 bases removed from V and 11 bases from J, the gap between germline ends came to 13 bases. Germline lookup yields CDR1 MNHEY and CDR2 SVGEGT. The CDR3 DNA reads as TGTGCCAGCAGTATAGGGATGTGGACACCCCTCCACTTT. This translates into CASSIGMWTPLHF.

The chain carries TRBV7-2 and TRBJ2-1; 11 bases match TRBD2. With V trimmed by 5 bases and J by 7 bases, 10 bases remained unmatched. The CDR3 extends over 16 amino acids. Germline CDR1 reads SGHTA; CDR2 reads FQGNSA. The CDR3 protein is CASSMLRTSGLNEQFF. The CDR3, as DNA: TGTGCCAGCAGCATGCTACGGACTAGCGGGCTTAATGAGCAGTTCTTC.

The J gene is TRBJ1-2, the V gene TRBV3-1 (or the pseudogene TRBV3-2); 11 bases are shared with TRBD1. The CDR3 sequence is 17 residues long. The germline gives CDR1 LGHDT, CDR2 YNNKEL (reference sequence). V gave up 4 bases and J gave up 8 bases; unmatched junction bases: 15. This CDR3 reads CASSPLVAVGQGVGYTF. In DNA, the CDR3 is TGTGCCAGCAGCCCACTTGTAGCTGTGGGACAGGGGGTCGGCTACACCTTC.

The J gene is TRBJ2-1, the V gene TRBV6-2 or TRBV6-3; 12 bases line up with TRBD2. The CDR3 loop spans 18 amino acids. Trimming cost V 5 bases and J 0 bases; bases outside gene matches: 8. CDR1 and CDR2 (germline): MNHEY, SVGEGT. The CDR3 reads CASSGSSSGGASYNEQFF. CDR3 DNA sequence: TGTGCCAGCAGTGGATCATCTAGCGGGGGGGCCTCCTACAATGAGCAGTTCTTC.